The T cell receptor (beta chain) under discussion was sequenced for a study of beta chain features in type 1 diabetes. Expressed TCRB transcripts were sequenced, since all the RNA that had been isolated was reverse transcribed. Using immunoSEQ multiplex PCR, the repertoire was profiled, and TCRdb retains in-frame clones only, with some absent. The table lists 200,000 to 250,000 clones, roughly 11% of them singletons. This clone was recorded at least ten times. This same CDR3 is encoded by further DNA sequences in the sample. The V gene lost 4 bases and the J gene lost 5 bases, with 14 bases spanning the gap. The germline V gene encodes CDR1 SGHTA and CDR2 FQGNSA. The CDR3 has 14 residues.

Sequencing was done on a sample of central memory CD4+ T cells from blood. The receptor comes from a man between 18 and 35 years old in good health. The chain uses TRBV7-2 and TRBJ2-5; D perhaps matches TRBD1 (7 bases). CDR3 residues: CASSSRGARETQYF. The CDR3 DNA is TGTGCCAGCAGCTCCAGGGGGGCCCGCGAGACCCAGTACTTC.